A selection of T cell receptor beta chains follows, all from one sample in a study of blood T cell repertoires in COVID-19. Some clones are missing from TCRdb's copy, which holds only in-frame ones; the method was immunoSEQ multiplex PCR. The table records roughly 260,000 clones, approximately 89% of them present only once. Sequencing was done on a sample of peripheral blood. These receptors came from a man aged 35-49 years who had recovered from COVID-19. Each CDR3 is given without its conserved first and last residue. The order of the fields is V gene, clone size, CDR3 protein. Where a row states a size, it is once, few, many or the class of an expanded clone; other rows omit it.

V: TRBV18
size: .
CDR3: ASSRRAEQF

V: TRBV5-1
size: .
CDR3: ASSLPGLTDTQY

V: TRBV13
size: .
CDR3: ASSRTSGYKADTQY

V: TRBV6-6
size: once
CDR3: ASSYGTDYYGYT

V: TRBV6-2/TRBV6-3
size: .
CDR3: ASSRQVAAYYEQY

V: TRBV19
size: .
CDR3: ASSIRSGTGLF

V: TRBV19
size: .
CDR3: ASDAQGSRNGYT

V: TRBV29-1
size: .
CDR3: SLASVRWNEQF

V: TRBV7-2
size: .
CDR3: ASSSVSAGGYT

V: TRBV7-6
size: once
CDR3: ASSPTGTYTEAF

V: TRBV7-9
size: .
CDR3: ASSRGIGQGGYEQY

V: TRBV14
size: .
CDR3: ASSQDFGRPYEQY

V: TRBV10-3
size: .
CDR3: ATRGVGDTEAF

V: TRBV9
size: few
CDR3: ASSVGTHTEAF

V: TRBV6-5
size: .
CDR3: ASSYSWDRDEKLF

V: TRBV15
size: .
CDR3: ATSRDSQREVLRY

V: TRBV6-5
size: .
CDR3: ASSYSVTGQVGELF

V: TRBV27
size: .
CDR3: ASLPGQGKTGELF

V: TRBV19
size: .
CDR3: ASSPDQGLGGYT

V: TRBV2
size: .
CDR3: ASRKLAALSSYNEQF

V: TRBV7-6
size: .
CDR3: ASSSPTGQFQETQY

V: TRBV7-9
size: once
CDR3: ASSYLPGLAVNTGELF

V: TRBV24-1
size: .
CDR3: ATSDPGSHRGTQY

V: TRBV11-2
size: .
CDR3: ASSPLGGGNQPQH

V: TRBV21-1
size: .
CDR3: ASSKGAGGGLFSGANVLT

V: TRBV11-2
size: .
CDR3: ASSLDGRGETQY

V: TRBV7-9
size: .
CDR3: ASRPRLAPDTQY

V: TRBV25-1
size: few
CDR3: ASSVRGQGPSPLH

V: TRBV7-2
size: .
CDR3: ASSPLRGGTQY

V: TRBV7-3
size: .
CDR3: ASAFGLAGQETQY

V: TRBV11-2
size: .
CDR3: ASSLDLGLPYTGELF

V: TRBV7-6
size: .
CDR3: ASSRERGGGELF

V: TRBV7-9
size: .
CDR3: ASSLEPGREQY

V: TRBV7-9
size: once
CDR3: ASSLEGRNEKLF

V: TRBV6-2/TRBV6-3
size: .
CDR3: ASSYSVLSSASTDTQY

V: TRBV30
size: .
CDR3: AWSATVSNQPQH

V: TRBV7-9
size: .
CDR3: ASSSKRYYEQY

V: TRBV9
size: few
CDR3: ASSVAANVGQLNEQY

V: TRBV19
size: .
CDR3: ASSMFGLAGGSYEQY

V: TRBV9
size: once
CDR3: ASSVDGGRALNEQF

V: TRBV7-8
size: .
CDR3: ASSLARSNNEQF